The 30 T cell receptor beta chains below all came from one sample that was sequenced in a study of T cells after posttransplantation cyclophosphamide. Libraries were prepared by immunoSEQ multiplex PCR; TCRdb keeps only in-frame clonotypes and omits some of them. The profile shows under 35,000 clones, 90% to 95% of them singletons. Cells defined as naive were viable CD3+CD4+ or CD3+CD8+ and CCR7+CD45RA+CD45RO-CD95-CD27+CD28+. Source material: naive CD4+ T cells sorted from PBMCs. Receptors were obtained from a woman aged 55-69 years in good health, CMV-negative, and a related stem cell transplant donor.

As DNA, the CDR3 is TGTGCCAGCAGTACGGGGGGTAGCGGGAACAATGAGCAGTTCTTC. Its translation is CASSTGGSGNNEQFF. This chain joins TRBV28 and TRBJ2-1, with 8 bases that match TRBD2. This CDR3 is 15 amino acids long. J gave up 5 bases and V 5 bases, and 8 bases lay outside the gene matches. The germline V gene encodes CDR1 MDHEN and CDR2 SYDVKM.

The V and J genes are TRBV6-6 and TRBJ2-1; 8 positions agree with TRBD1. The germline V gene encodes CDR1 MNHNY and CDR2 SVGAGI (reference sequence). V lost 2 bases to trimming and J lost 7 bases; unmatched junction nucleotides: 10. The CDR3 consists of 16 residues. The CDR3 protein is CASSYKGAGGRNEQFF. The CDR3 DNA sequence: TGTGCCAGCAGTTACAAGGGGGCAGGGGGCAGGAATGAGCAGTTCTTC.

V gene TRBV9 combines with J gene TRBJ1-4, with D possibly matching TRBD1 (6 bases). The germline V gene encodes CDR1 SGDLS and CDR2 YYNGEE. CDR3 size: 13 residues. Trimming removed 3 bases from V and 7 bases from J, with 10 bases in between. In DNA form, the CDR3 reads TGTGCCAGCAGCGGGGGGCGGCGTGAAAAACTGTTTTTT. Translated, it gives CASSGGRREKLFF. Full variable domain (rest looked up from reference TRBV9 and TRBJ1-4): DSGVTQTPKHLITATGQRVTLRCSPRSGDLSVYWYQQSLDQGLQFLIQYYNGEERAKGNILERFSAQQFPDLHSELNLSSLELGDSALYFCASSGGRREKLFFGSGTQLSVL.

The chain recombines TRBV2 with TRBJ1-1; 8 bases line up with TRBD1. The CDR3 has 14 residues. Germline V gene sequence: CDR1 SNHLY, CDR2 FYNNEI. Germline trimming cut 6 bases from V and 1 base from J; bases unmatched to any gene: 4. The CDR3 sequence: CASSPGGANTEAFF. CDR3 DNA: TGTGCCAGCAGCCCAGGGGGCGCGAACACTGAAGCTTTCTTT.

The CDR3 DNA reads TGTGCCAGTAGTACCGCACTAGCGGGGGCCTACTACGAGCAGTACTTC. This sequence encodes CASSTALAGAYYEQYF. The rearrangement joins TRBV19 to TRBJ2-7; 11 nucleotides agree with TRBD2. This CDR3 comprises 16 residues. V shed 4 bases and J 3 bases; nucleotides not matched to a gene: 8. Germline values: CDR1 LNHDA, CDR2 SQIVND (reference sequence).

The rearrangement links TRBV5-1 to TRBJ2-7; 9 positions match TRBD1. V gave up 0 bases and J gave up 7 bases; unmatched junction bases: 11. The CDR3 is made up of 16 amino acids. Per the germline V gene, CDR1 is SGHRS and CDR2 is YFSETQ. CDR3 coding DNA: TGCGCCAGCAGCTTGGGGCAAAGGACAGGGGTCGCAGAGCAGTACTTC. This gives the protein CASSLGQRTGVAEQYF.

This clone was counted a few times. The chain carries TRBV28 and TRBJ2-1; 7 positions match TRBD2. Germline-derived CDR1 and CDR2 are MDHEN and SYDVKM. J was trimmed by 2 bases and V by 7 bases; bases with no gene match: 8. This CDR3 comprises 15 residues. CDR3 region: CASKLGGTTYNEQFF. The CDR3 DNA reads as TGTGCCAGCAAACTCGGGGGGACCACCTACAATGAGCAGTTCTTC.

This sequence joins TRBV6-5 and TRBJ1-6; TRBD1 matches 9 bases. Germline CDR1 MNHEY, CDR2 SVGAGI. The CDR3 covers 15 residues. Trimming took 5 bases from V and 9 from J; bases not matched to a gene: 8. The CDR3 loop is CASSTPGQGRSPLHF. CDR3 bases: TGTGCCAGCAGTACGCCGGGACAGGGTCGTTCACCCCTCCACTTT.

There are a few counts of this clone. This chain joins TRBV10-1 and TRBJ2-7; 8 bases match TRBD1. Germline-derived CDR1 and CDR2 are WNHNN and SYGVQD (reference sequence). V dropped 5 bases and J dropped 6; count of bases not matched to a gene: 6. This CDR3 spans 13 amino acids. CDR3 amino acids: CASSPDRGSEQYF. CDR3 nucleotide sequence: TGCGCCAGCAGTCCAGACAGGGGATCCGAGCAGTACTTC.

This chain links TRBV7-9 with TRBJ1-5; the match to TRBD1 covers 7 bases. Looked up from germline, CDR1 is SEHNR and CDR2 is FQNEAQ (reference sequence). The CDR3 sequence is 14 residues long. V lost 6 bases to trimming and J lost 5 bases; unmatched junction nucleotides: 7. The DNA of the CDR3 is TGTGCCAGCAGGAAAGGGGGCAACGATCAGCCCCAGCATTTT. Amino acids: CASRKGGNDQPQHF.

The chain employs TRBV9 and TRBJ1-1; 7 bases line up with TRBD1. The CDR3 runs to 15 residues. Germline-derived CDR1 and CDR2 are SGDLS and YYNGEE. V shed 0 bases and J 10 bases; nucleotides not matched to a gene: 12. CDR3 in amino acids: CASSVGDSGGGAAFF. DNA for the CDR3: TGTGCCAGCAGCGTAGGGGACAGCGGAGGAGGTGCAGCTTTCTTT.

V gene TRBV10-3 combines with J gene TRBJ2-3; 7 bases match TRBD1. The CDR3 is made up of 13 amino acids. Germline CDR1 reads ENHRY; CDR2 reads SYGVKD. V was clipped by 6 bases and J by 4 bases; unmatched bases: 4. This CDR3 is CAIRDQGADTQYF. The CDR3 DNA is TGTGCCATCAGAGACCAGGGGGCAGATACGCAGTATTTT.

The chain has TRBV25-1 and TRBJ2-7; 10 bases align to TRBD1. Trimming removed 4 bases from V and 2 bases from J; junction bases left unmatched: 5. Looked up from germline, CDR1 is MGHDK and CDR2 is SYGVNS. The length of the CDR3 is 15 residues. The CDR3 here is CASSGPGTGAYEQYF. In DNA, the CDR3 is TGTGCCAGCAGTGGCCCCGGGACAGGGGCCTACGAGCAGTACTTC.

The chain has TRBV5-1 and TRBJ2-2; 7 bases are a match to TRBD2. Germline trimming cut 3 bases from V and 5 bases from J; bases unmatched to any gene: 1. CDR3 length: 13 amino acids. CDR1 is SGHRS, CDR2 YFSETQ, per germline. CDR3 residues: CASSWGGTGELFF. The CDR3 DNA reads TGCGCCAGCAGCTGGGGGGGAACCGGGGAGCTGTTTTTT.

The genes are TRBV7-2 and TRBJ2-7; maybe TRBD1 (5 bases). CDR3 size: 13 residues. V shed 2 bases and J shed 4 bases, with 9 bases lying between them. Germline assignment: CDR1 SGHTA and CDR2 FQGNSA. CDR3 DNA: TGTGCCAGCAGCTTACCGCAGGGATACGAGCAGTACTTC. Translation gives CASSLPQGYEQYF.

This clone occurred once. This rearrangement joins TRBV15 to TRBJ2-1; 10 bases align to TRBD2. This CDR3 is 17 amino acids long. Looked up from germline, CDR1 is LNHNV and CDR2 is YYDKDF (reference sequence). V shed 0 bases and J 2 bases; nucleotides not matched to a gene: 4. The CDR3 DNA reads TGTGCCACCAGCAGAGAGGATCTAGCGGGAGCCTACAATGAGCAGTTCTTC. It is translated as CATSREDLAGAYNEQFF.

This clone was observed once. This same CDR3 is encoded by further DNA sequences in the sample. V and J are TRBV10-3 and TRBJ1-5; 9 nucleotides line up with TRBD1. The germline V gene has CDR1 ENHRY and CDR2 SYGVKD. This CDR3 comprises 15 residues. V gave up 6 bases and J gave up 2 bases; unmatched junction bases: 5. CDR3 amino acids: CAISETGGGNQPQHF. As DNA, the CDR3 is TGTGCCATCAGCGAAACAGGGGGCGGCAATCAGCCCCAGCATTTT.

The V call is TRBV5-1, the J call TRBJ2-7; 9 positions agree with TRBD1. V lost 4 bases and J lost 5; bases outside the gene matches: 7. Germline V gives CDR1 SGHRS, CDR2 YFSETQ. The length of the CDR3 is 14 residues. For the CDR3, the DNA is TGCGCCAGCAGCACCCGGACAGGGGAGGACGAGCAGTACTTC. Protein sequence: CASSTRTGEDEQYF.

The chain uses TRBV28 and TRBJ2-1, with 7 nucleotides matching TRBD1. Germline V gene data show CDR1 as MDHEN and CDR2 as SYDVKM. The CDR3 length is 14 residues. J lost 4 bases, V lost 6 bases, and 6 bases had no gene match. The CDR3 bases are TGTGCCAGCAGCTCCCCGGACAGGTACAATGAGCAGTTCTTC. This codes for CASSSPDRYNEQFF.

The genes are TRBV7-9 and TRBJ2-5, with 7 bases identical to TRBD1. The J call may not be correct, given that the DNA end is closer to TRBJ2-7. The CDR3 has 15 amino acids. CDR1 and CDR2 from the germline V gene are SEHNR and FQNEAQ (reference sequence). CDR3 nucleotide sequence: TGTGCCAGCAGTTACGACAGGGTCAGGTCCTACGAGCAGTACTTC. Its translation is CASSYDRVRSYEQYF.

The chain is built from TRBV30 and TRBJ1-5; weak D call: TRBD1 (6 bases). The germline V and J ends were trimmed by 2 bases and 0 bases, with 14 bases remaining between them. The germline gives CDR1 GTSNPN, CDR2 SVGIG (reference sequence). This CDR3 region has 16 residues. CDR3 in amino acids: CAWSLGQLYSNQPQHF. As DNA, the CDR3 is TGTGCCTGGAGTTTAGGACAGCTCTATAGCAATCAGCCCCAGCATTTT.

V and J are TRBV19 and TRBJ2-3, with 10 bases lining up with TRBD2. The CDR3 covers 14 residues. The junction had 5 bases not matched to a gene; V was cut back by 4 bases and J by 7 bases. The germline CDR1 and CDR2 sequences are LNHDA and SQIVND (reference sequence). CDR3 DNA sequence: TGTGCCAGTAGTACTAGCGGGGGACCAAATACGCAGTATTTT. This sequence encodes CASSTSGGPNTQYF.

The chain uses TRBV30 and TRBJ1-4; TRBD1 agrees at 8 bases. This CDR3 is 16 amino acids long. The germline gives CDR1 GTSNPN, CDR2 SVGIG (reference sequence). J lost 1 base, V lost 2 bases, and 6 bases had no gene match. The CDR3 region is CAWSKDRVRTNEKLFF. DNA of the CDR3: TGTGCCTGGAGTAAGGACAGGGTTAGAACTAATGAAAAACTGTTTTTT.

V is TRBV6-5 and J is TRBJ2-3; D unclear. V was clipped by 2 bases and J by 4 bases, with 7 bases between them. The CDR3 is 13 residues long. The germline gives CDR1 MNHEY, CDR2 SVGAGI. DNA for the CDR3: TGTGCCAGCAGTTACGTCGGTGCAGATACGCAGTATTTT. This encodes CASSYVGADTQYF.

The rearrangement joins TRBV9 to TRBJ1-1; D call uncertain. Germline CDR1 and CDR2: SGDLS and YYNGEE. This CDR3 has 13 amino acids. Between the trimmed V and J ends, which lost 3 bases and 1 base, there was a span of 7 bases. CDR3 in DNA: TGTGCCAGCAGCGGATCGGGGAACACTGAAGCTTTCTTT. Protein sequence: CASSGSGNTEAFF.

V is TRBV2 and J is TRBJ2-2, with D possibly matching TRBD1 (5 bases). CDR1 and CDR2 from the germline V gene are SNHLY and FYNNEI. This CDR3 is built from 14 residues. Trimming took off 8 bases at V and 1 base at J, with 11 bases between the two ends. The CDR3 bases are TGTGCCAGCCGTCGGCAGGGGAACACCGGGGAGCTGTTTTTT. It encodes CASRRQGNTGELFF.

CDR3 nucleotide sequence: TGTGCCAGCAGTTTTGGGCAGGACTATGGCTACACCTTC. Encoded protein: CASSFGQDYGYTF. The J gene is TRBJ1-2, the V gene TRBV28; D not resolved. Germline-derived CDR1 and CDR2 are MDHEN and SYDVKM. Deletions cut 3 bases from V and 3 bases from J, with 8 bases between. The CDR3 covers 13 residues.

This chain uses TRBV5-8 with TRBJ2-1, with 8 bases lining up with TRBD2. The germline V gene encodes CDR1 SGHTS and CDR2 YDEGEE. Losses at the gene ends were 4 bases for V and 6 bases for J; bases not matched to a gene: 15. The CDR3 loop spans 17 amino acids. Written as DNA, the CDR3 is TGTGCCAGCAGCCCGAACGGTGAGCATCTAGCGGGCAATGAGCAGTTCTTC. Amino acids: CASSPNGEHLAGNEQFF.

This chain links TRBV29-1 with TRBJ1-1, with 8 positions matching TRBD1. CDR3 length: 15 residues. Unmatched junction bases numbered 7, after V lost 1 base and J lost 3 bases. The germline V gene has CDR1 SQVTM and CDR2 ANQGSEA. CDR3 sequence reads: CSVEVGTGWDTEAFF. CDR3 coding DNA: TGCAGCGTTGAAGTCGGGACAGGATGGGACACTGAAGCTTTCTTT.

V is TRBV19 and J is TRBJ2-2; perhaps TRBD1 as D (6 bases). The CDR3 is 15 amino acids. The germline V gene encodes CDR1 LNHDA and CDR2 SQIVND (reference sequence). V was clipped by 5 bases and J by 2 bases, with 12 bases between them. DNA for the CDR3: TGTGCCAGTAGTCACAGGGCAATTAACACCGGGGAGCTGTTTTTT. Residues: CASSHRAINTGELFF.